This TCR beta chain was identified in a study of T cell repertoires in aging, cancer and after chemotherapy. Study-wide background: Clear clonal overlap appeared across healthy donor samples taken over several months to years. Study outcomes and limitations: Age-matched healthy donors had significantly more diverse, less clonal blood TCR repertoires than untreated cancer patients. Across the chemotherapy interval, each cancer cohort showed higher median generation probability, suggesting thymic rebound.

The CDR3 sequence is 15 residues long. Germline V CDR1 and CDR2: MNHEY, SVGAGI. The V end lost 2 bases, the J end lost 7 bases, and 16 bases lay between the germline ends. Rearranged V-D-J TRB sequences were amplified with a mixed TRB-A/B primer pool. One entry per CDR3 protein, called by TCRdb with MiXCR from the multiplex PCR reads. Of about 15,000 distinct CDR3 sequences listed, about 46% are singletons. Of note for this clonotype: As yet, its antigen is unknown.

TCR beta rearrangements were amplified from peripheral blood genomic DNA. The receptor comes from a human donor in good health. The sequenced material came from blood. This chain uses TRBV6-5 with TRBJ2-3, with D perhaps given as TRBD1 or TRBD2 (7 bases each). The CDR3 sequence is CASSYEGGGTYTQYF. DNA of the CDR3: TGTGCCAGCAGTTACGAGGGAGGGGGCACGTATACGCAGTATTTT.